Presented here are 2 T cell receptor beta chains from one specimen sequenced in a study of blood T cell repertoires in COVID-19. Only in-frame clones appear in the TCRdb table, and some are missing; sequencing was by immunoSEQ multiplex PCR. The sample contains about 260,000 clones, around 86% of which appear only once. Sequenced input: peripheral blood. The receptors originated from a woman aged 35 to 49 who had recovered from COVID-19.

The genes are TRBV4-3 and TRBJ2-5; 10 bases map to TRBD1. The germline CDR1 and CDR2 sequences are LGHNA and YSLEER. The CDR3 sequence is 16 residues long. V lost 0 bases, J lost 4 bases, and 5 bases stayed unmatched. CDR3 in amino acids: CASSQDWDRGGETQYF. CDR3 bases: TGCGCCAGCAGCCAAGACTGGGACAGGGGAGGAGAGACCCAGTACTTC.

J is TRBJ1-5 and V is TRBV19, with 9 positions matching TRBD1. Looked up from germline, CDR1 is LNHDA and CDR2 is SQIVND (reference sequence). V gave up 7 bases and J gave up 3 bases; unmatched junction bases: 7. The CDR3 loop spans 15 amino acids. CDR3 DNA sequence: TGTGCCAGTATTGGGACAGGGTTAGCCAATCAGCCCCAGCATTTT. It codes for CASIGTGLANQPQHF. Full variable domain (outside the CDR3, taken from reference TRBV19 and TRBJ1-5): DGGITQSPKYLFRKEGQNVTLSCEQNLNHDAMYWYRQDPGQGLRLIYYSQIVNDFQKGDIAEGYSVSREKKESFPLTVTSAQKNPTAFYLCASIGTGLANQPQHFGDGTRLSIL.